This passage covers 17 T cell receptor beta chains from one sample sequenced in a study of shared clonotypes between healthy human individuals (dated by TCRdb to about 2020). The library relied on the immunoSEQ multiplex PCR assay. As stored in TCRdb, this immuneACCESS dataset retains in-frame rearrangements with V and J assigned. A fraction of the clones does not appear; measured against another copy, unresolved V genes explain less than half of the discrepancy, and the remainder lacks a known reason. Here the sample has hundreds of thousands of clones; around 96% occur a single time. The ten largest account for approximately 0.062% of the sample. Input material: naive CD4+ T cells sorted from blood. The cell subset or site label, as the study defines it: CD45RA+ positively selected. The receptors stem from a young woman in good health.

CDR3 nucleotide sequence: TGTGCCAGCAGCGTAGCCGGCATGGCGAGTGCTGAGCAGTTCTTC. Translated: CASSVAGMASAEQFF. V and J are TRBV9 and TRBJ2-1; D is unresolved. CDR1 and CDR2 (germline): SGDLS, YYNGEE. There are 15 residues in the CDR3. V was pared by 0 bases and J by 9 bases, with 16 bases between.

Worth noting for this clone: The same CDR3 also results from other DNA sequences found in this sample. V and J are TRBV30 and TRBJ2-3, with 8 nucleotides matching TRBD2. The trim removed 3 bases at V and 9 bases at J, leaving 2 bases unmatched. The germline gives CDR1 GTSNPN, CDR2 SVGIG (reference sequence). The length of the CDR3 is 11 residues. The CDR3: CAWSSGGTQYF. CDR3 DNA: TGTGCCTGGAGCTCGGGGGGGACGCAGTATTTT.

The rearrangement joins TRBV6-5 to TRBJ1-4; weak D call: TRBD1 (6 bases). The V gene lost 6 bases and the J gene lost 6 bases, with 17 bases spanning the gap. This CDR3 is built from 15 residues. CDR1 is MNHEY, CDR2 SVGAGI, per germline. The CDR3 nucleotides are TGTGCCAGCAGCCAGTCCGGGACAATCGATGAAAAACTGTTTTTT. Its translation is CASSQSGTIDEKLFF.

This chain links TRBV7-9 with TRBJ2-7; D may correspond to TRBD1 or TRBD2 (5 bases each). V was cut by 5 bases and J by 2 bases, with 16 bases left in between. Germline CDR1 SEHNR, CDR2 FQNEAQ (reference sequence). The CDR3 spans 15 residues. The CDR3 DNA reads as TGTGCCAGCAGCCCGTACGGGGCCCCAACCTACGAGCAGTACTTC. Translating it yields CASSPYGAPTYEQYF.

This chain's CDR3 is CASSAPYNPYF. For the CDR3, the DNA is TGTGCCAGCAGTGCCCCATATAATCCGTACTTC. The chain employs TRBV2 and TRBJ2-5; D is uncertain. The V end lost 4 bases, the J end lost 13 bases, and 13 bases lay between the germline ends. From germline, CDR1 is SNHLY and CDR2 FYNNEI. CDR3 length equals 11 residues.

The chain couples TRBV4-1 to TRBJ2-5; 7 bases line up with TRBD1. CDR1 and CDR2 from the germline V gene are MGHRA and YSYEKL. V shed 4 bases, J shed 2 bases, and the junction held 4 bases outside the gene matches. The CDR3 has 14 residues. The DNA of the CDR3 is TGCGCCAGCAGCCTACAGGGGAAACAAGAGACCCAGTACTTC. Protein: CASSLQGKQETQYF.

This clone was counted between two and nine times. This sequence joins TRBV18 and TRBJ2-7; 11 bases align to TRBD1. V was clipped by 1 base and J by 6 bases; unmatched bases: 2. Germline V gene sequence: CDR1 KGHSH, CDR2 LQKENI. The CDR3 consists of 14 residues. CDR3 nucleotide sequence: TGTGCCAGCTCACCACTGGGGACAGGGGGCGAGCAGTACTTC. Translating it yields CASSPLGTGGEQYF.

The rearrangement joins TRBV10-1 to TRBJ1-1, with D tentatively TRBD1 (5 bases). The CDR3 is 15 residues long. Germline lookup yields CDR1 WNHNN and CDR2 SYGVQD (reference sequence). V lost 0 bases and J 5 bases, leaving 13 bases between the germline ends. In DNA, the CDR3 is TGCGCCAGCAGTGAGTCGTGGGGCGCGAGGACTGAAGCTTTCTTT. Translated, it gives CASSESWGARTEAFF.

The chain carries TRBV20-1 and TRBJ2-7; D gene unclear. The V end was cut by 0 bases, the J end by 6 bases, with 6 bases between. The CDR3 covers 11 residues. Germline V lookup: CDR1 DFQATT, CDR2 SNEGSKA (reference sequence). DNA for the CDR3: TGCAGTGCTAGAGATCCGGGCGAGCAGTACTTC. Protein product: CSARDPGEQYF.

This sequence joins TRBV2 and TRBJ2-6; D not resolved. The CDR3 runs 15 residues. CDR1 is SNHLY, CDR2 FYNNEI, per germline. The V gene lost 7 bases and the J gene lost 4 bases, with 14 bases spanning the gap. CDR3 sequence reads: CASTPGPGGANVLTF. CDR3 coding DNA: TGTGCCAGCACCCCCGGGCCCGGGGGGGCCAACGTCCTGACTTTC.

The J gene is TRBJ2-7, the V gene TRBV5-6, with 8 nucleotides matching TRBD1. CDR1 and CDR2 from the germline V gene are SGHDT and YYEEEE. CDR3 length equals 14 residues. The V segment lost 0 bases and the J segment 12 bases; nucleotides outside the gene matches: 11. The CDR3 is CASSLDGRGRVWYF. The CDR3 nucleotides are TGTGCCAGCAGCTTGGACGGCAGGGGGCGCGTCTGGTACTTC.

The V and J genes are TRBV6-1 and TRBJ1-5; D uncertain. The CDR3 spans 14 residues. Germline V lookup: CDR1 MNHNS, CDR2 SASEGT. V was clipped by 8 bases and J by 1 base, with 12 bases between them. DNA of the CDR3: TGTGCCAGCGTGGTCACAGTGAGCAATCAGCCCCAGCATTTT. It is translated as CASVVTVSNQPQHF.

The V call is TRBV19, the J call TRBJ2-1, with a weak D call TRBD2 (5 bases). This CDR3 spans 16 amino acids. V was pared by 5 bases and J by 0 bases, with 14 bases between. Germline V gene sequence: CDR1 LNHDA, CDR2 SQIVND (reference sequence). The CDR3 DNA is TGTGCCAGTAGTGCCTTTAGCGCGAGCTCCTACAATGAGCAGTTCTTC. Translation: CASSAFSASSYNEQFF.

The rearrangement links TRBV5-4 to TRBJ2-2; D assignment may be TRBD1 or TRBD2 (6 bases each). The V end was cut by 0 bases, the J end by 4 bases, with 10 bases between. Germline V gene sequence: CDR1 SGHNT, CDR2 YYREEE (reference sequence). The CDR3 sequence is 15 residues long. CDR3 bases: TGTGCCAGCAGCTTGGCGGGGGCGGTCACCGGGGAGCTGTTTTTT. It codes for CASSLAGAVTGELFF.

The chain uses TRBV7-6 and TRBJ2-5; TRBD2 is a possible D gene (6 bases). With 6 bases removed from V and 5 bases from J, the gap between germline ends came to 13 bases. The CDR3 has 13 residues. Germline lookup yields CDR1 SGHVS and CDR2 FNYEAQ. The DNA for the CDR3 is TGTGCCAGCAGTTACGGGGGTCTCGAGACCCAGTACTTC. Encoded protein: CASSYGGLETQYF.

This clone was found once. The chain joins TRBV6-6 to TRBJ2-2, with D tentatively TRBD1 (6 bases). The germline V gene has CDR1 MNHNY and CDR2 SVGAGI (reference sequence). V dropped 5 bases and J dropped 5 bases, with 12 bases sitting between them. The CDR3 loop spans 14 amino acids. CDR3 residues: CASSQNRETGELFF. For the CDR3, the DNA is TGTGCCAGCAGTCAGAACAGGGAAACCGGGGAGCTGTTTTTT.

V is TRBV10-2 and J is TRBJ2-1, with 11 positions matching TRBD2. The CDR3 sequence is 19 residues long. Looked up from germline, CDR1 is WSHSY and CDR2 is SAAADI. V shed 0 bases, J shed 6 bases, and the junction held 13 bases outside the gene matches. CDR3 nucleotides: TGCGCCAGCAGTGAGTCGACGCTAGCGGGAGGAATCGGGGCCAATGAGCAGTTCTTC. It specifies CASSESTLAGGIGANEQFF.